This T cell receptor (beta chain) emerged from a study of Graves' ophthalmopathy and Graves' hyperthyroidism. On the study more broadly: The authors collected peripheral blood at initial diagnosis, before any treatment. General study results and limits: Most expanded thyroid clonotypes above 0.001 frequency also appeared in blood. Ophthalmopathy progression cases were predicted by the model with 60% to 71% sensitivity and less than 85% specificity.

This clonotype showed up many times. Its antigen is undetermined. The authors amplified TCR beta CDR3 regions from RNA transcripts. After a first-round RT-PCR with HTBI primers, a second-round multiplex PCR was run. TCRdb used MiXCR to reprocess the multiplex PCR reads, holding one entry per CDR3 protein. The table shows about 390,000 distinct CDR3 sequences, with about a sixth occurring only once. This CDR3 comprises 15 residues. V shed 6 bases and J shed 0 bases, with 18 bases lying between them. Looked up from germline, CDR1 is SQVTM and CDR2 is ANQGSEA. The authors used Ficoll-Paque density gradient centrifugation to separate PBMCs. The input was more than 7.5 ml of fresh peripheral blood.

The chain links TRBV29-1 to TRBJ2-7; the D gene is possibly TRBD2 (5 bases). The receptor was isolated from an adult woman with stable Graves' hyperthyroidism. Sequencing was performed on peripheral blood. This CDR3 reads CSVDTGLGNSYEQYF. DNA for the CDR3: TGCAGCGTCGACACTGGACTGGGGAACTCCTACGAGCAGTACTTC.